The rows below give T cell receptor beta chains drawn from one sample of a study of blood T cells in healthy people across ages. TCRdb redid the calling of the 5' RACE reads with MiXCR, one entry per CDR3 protein. The sample includes approximately 760,000 distinct CDR3 sequences, roughly 25% of them seen just once. This sample also belongs to another study, concerning T cells of mothers and their children.

The sample taken for sequencing was blood. The receptors were sampled from a boy between 10 and 17 years old in good health. Both conserved end residues are part of each CDR3. The order of the fields is J gene, D gene, clone size, V gene, CDR3 protein, CDR3 DNA. D genes are given only for firm matches. Clone size appears in some rows only: once, few, many, or a class for an expanded clone.

j_call: TRBJ2-3
d_call: .
clone_size: few
v_call: TRBV3-1
cdr3_aa: CASSQGSRLEFTDTQYF
cdr3_nt: TGTGCCAGCAGCCAGGGTAGTCGGCTAGAATTCACAGATACGCAGTATTTT

j_call: TRBJ2-5
d_call: TRBD2
clone_size: .
v_call: TRBV2
cdr3_aa: CASVLRAGEETQYF
cdr3_nt: TGTGCCAGCGTGCTTCGGGCGGGGGAAGAGACCCAGTACTTC

j_call: TRBJ2-2
d_call: .
clone_size: .
v_call: TRBV10-3
cdr3_aa: CAISDLATGELFF
cdr3_nt: TGTGCCATCAGTGATTTGGCGACCGGGGAGCTGTTTTTT

j_call: TRBJ2-7
d_call: .
clone_size: few
v_call: TRBV20-1
cdr3_aa: CSARVGLGFYEQYF
cdr3_nt: TGCAGTGCTAGAGTAGGCTTGGGGTTCTACGAGCAGTACTTC

j_call: TRBJ2-5
d_call: TRBD2
clone_size: few
v_call: TRBV12-3/TRBV12-4
cdr3_aa: CASSLLAGVAETQYF
cdr3_nt: TGTGCCAGCAGTTTACTAGCGGGAGTTGCTGAGACCCAGTACTTC

j_call: TRBJ2-3
d_call: .
clone_size: .
v_call: TRBV11-1
cdr3_aa: CASSPDYQRPVTDTQYF
cdr3_nt: TGTGCCAGCAGCCCCGACTACCAGCGGCCCGTCACAGATACGCAGTATTTT

j_call: TRBJ2-1
d_call: .
clone_size: once
v_call: TRBV20-1
cdr3_aa: CSARKQVQANEQFF
cdr3_nt: TGCAGTGCTAGGAAACAAGTTCAGGCCAATGAGCAGTTCTTC

j_call: TRBJ2-1
d_call: TRBD2
clone_size: .
v_call: TRBV28
cdr3_aa: CASSIASGSYNEQFF
cdr3_nt: TGTGCCAGCAGTATAGCTAGCGGGAGCTACAATGAGCAGTTCTTC

j_call: TRBJ1-5
d_call: .
clone_size: .
v_call: TRBV5-5
cdr3_aa: CASSGGVGENQPQHF
cdr3_nt: TGTGCCAGCAGCGGCGGCGTTGGTGAAAATCAGCCCCAGCATTTT

j_call: TRBJ2-1
d_call: .
clone_size: .
v_call: TRBV7-2
cdr3_aa: CASSLERQLNEQFF
cdr3_nt: TGTGCCAGCAGCTTAGAACGACAGCTCAATGAGCAGTTCTTC

j_call: TRBJ2-2
d_call: TRBD2
clone_size: .
v_call: TRBV6-1
cdr3_aa: CASGTSGRLGATGELFF
cdr3_nt: TGTGCCAGCGGGACTAGCGGGAGGCTGGGAGCTACCGGGGAGCTGTTTTTT

j_call: TRBJ2-1
d_call: .
clone_size: .
v_call: TRBV29-1
cdr3_aa: CSVETRGLFNEQFF
cdr3_nt: TGCAGCGTTGAGACCCGCGGGCTGTTCAATGAGCAGTTCTTC

j_call: TRBJ2-1
d_call: .
clone_size: .
v_call: TRBV14
cdr3_aa: CASSQDSSEQFF
cdr3_nt: TGTGCCAGCAGCCAAGACTCCAGTGAGCAGTTCTTC

j_call: TRBJ1-2
d_call: .
clone_size: few
v_call: TRBV20-1
cdr3_aa: CSARGGEFSYGYTF
cdr3_nt: TGCAGTGCCAGAGGTGGGGAGTTTAGCTATGGCTACACCTTC

j_call: TRBJ2-5
d_call: TRBD2
clone_size: .
v_call: TRBV2
cdr3_aa: CASSLPGLAAQETQYF
cdr3_nt: TGTGCCAGCAGTTTACCGGGACTAGCGGCGCAAGAGACCCAGTACTTC

j_call: TRBJ1-4
d_call: .
clone_size: .
v_call: TRBV13
cdr3_aa: CASSPTRTENNEKLFF
cdr3_nt: TGTGCCAGCAGCCCAACCCGGACAGAAAATAATGAAAAACTGTTTTTT

j_call: TRBJ2-5
d_call: .
clone_size: .
v_call: TRBV4-2
cdr3_aa: CASSQDWDFQETQYF
cdr3_nt: TGTGCCAGCAGCCAAGATTGGGACTTCCAAGAGACCCAGTACTTC

j_call: TRBJ2-5
d_call: .
clone_size: few
v_call: TRBV7-9
cdr3_aa: CASSAPPGETQYF
cdr3_nt: TGTGCCAGCAGCGCACCACCGGGGGAGACCCAGTACTTC

j_call: TRBJ1-2
d_call: .
clone_size: .
v_call: TRBV12-5
cdr3_aa: CASRSQGNYGYTF
cdr3_nt: TGTGCTAGCCGATCCCAAGGGAACTATGGCTACACCTTC

j_call: TRBJ2-7
d_call: .
clone_size: .
v_call: TRBV4-2
cdr3_aa: CASSQVMYTYEQYF
cdr3_nt: TGTGCCAGCAGCCAAGTAATGTATACCTACGAGCAGTACTTC

j_call: TRBJ1-5
d_call: .
clone_size: few
v_call: TRBV27
cdr3_aa: CASGRLNQPQHF
cdr3_nt: TGTGCCAGCGGGAGGTTAAATCAGCCCCAGCATTTT

j_call: TRBJ1-1
d_call: .
clone_size: .
v_call: TRBV12-3/TRBV12-4
cdr3_aa: CASTREGLSEVFF
cdr3_nt: TGTGCCAGCACCCGTGAGGGCTTATCTGAAGTTTTCTTT

j_call: TRBJ2-5
d_call: TRBD2
clone_size: .
v_call: TRBV12-3/TRBV12-4
cdr3_aa: CASSLERRGTQETQYF
cdr3_nt: TGTGCCAGCAGTTTAGAACGGCGGGGGACTCAAGAGACCCAGTACTTC

j_call: TRBJ2-1
d_call: .
clone_size: .
v_call: TRBV5-5
cdr3_aa: CASSPTVDNEQFF
cdr3_nt: TGTGCCAGCAGCCCGACGGTGGACAATGAGCAGTTCTTC

j_call: TRBJ2-6
d_call: TRBD1
clone_size: .
v_call: TRBV7-9
cdr3_aa: CASQGAGGANVLTF
cdr3_nt: TGTGCCAGCCAGGGGGCAGGTGGGGCCAACGTCTTGACTTTC

j_call: TRBJ1-1
d_call: .
clone_size: few
v_call: TRBV6-1
cdr3_aa: CAGSHQGFGYTEAFF
cdr3_nt: TGTGCCGGCAGCCACCAGGGGTTTGGGTACACTGAAGCTTTCTTT

j_call: TRBJ2-5
d_call: TRBD1
clone_size: few
v_call: TRBV15
cdr3_aa: CATSSDGTAQETQYF
cdr3_nt: TGTGCCACCAGCAGCGACGGGACAGCCCAAGAGACCCAGTACTTC

j_call: TRBJ1-1
d_call: .
clone_size: few
v_call: TRBV4-2
cdr3_aa: CASSQDPQMNTEAFF
cdr3_nt: TGTGCCAGCAGCCAAGATCCGCAAATGAACACTGAAGCTTTCTTT

j_call: TRBJ2-5
d_call: .
clone_size: few
v_call: TRBV4-3
cdr3_aa: CASSQDLIGGETQYF
cdr3_nt: TGCGCCAGCAGCCAAGATTTGATTGGAGGAGAGACCCAGTACTTC

j_call: TRBJ1-1
d_call: .
clone_size: .
v_call: TRBV7-2
cdr3_aa: CASSFWDTEAFF
cdr3_nt: TGTGCCAGCAGCTTCTGGGACACTGAAGCTTTCTTT

j_call: TRBJ1-2
d_call: .
clone_size: few
v_call: TRBV14
cdr3_aa: CASSQVLTGGYTF
cdr3_nt: TGTGCCAGCAGCCAAGTTCTAACGGGGGGCTACACCTTC

j_call: TRBJ1-2
d_call: .
clone_size: .
v_call: TRBV27
cdr3_aa: CASSLGPSPNYGYTF
cdr3_nt: TGTGCCAGCAGTTTGGGACCAAGTCCTAACTATGGCTACACCTTC

j_call: TRBJ2-5
d_call: .
clone_size: .
v_call: TRBV20-1
cdr3_aa: CSQGGGETQYF
cdr3_nt: TGCAGCCAGGGGGGAGGGGAGACCCAGTACTTC